This T cell receptor beta chain came from a study of response to subunit inactivated influenza vaccine. This clonotype was counted between two and nine times. TCRdb re-analysed the RT-PCR reads in MiXCR, keeping a single row per CDR3 protein. This sample has some 500,000 distinct CDR3 sequences, with about an eighth found just once. V was pared by 0 bases and J by 4 bases, with 1 base of the junction left unmatched. The CDR3 is made up of 15 amino acids. Germline V gives CDR1 SGDLS, CDR2 YYNGEE. This chain uses TRBV9 with TRBJ2-3, with 11 bases fitting TRBD2. This TCR came from a man aged 50-60 years who received an inactivated influenza vaccine. This specimen was PBMCs from blood, taken about 40 days after vaccination. The CDR3 DNA is TGTGCCAGCAGCGTAGGGGGACTAGCGGCAGATACGCAGTATTTT. Translation: CASSVGGLAADTQYF.